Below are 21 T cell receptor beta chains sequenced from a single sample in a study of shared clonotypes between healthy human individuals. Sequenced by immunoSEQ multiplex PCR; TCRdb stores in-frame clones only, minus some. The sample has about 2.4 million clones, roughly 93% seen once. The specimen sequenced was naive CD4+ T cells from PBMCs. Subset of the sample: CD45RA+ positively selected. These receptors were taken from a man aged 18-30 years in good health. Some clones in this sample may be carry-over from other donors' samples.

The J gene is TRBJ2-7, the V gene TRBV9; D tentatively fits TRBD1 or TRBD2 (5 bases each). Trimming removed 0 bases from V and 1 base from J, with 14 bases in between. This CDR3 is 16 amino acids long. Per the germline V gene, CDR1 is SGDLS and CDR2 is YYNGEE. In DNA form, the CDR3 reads TGTGCCAGCAGCGTAGCATCACGGGGACCATCCTACGAGCAGTACTTC. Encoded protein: CASSVASRGPSYEQYF.

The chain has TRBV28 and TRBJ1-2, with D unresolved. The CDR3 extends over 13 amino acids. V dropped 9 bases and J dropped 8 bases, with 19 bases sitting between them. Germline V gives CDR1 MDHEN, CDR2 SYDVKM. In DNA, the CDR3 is TGTGCCAGTAAAAACGGCTTTCCTATGGGCTACACCTTC. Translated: CASKNGFPMGYTF.

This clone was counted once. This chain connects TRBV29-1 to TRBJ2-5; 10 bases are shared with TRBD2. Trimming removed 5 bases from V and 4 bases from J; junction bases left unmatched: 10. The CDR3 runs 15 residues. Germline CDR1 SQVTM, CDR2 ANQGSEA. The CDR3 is CSVPSGSPWVETQYF. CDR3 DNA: TGCAGCGTTCCTAGCGGGAGCCCCTGGGTAGAGACCCAGTACTTC.

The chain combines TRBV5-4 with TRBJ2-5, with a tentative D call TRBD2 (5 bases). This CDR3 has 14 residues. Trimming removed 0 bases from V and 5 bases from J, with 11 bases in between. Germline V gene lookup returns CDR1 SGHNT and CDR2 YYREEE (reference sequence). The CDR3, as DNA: TGTGCCAGCAGCTTGGGTGTAGCGACGGAGACCCAGTACTTC. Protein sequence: CASSLGVATETQYF.

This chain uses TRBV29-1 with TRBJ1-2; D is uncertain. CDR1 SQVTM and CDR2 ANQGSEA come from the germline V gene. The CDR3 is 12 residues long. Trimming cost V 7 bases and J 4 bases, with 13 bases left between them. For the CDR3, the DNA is TGCAGCGCCCCGACCGGAGGCTATGGCTACACCTTC. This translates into CSAPTGGYGYTF.

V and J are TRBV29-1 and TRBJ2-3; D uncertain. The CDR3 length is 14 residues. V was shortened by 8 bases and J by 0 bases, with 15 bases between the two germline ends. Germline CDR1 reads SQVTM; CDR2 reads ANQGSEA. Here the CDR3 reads CSIRTPISTDTQYF. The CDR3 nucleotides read TGCAGCATCCGAACGCCAATTAGCACAGATACGCAGTATTTT.

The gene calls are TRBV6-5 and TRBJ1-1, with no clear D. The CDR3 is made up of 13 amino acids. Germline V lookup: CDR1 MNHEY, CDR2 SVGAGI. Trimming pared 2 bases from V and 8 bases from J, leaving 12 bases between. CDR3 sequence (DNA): TGTGCCAGCAGTTACCGGCCGTCGGAAGAAGCTTTCTTT. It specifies CASSYRPSEEAFF.

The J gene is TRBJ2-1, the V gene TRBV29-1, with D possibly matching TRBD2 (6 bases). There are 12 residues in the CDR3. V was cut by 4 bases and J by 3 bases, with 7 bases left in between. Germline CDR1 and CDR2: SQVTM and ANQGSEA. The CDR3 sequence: CSVARGYNEQFF. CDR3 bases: TGCAGCGTTGCGCGGGGCTACAATGAGCAGTTCTTC.

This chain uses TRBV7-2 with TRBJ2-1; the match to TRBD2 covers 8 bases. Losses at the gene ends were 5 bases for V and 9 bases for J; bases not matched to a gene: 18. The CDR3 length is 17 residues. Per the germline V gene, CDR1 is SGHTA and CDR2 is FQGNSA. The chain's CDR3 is CASSPRAVREGRVEQFF. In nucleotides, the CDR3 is TGTGCCAGCAGCCCTCGGGCCGTCCGGGAGGGCCGTGTTGAGCAGTTCTTC. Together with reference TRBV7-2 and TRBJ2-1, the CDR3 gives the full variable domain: GAGVSQSPSNKVTEKGKDVELRCDPISGHTALYWYRQSLGQGLEFLIYFQGNSAPDKSGLPSDRFSAERTGGSVSTLTIQRTQQEDSAVYLCASSPRAVREGRVEQFFGPGTRLTVL.

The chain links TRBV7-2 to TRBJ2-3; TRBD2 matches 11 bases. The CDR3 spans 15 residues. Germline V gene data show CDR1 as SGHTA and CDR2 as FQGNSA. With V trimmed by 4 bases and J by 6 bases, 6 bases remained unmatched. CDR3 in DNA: TGTGCCAGCAGCTATAGCGGGAGGGGAATTGATACGCAGTATTTT. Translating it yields CASSYSGRGIDTQYF. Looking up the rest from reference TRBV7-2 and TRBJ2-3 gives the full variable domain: GAGVSQSPSNKVTEKGKDVELRCDPISGHTALYWYRQSLGQGLEFLIYFQGNSAPDKSGLPSDRFSAERTGGSVSTLTIQRTQQEDSAVYLCASSYSGRGIDTQYFGPGTRLTVL.

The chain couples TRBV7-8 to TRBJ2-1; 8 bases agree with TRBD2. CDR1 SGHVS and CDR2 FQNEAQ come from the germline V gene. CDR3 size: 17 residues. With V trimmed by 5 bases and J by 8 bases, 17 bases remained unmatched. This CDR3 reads CASSHASTGGPTDEQFF. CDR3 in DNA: TGTGCCAGCAGCCATGCGTCAACGGGAGGGCCCACGGATGAGCAGTTCTTC.

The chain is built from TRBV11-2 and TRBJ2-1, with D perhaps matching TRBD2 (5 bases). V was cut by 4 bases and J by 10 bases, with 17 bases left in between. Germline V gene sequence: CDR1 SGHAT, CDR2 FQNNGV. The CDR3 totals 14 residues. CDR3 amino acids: CASSSQRAGGEQFF. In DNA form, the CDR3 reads TGTGCCAGCAGCTCCCAACGGGCCGGCGGGGAGCAGTTCTTC. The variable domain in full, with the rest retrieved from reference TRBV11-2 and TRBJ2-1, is EAGVAQSPRYKIIEKRQSVAFWCNPISGHATLYWYQQILGQGPKLLIQFQNNGVVDDSQLPKDRFSAERLKGVDSTLKIQPAKLEDSAVYLCASSSQRAGGEQFFGPGTRLTVL.

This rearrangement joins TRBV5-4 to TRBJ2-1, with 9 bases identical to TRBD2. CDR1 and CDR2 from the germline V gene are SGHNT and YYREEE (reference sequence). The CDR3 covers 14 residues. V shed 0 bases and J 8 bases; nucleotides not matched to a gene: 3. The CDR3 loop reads CASSLGREGDEQFF. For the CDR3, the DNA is TGTGCCAGCAGCTTGGGGCGGGAGGGTGATGAGCAGTTCTTC.

The CDR3 protein is CASSGAGLAIYEQFF. CDR3 DNA sequence: TGTGCCAGCAGTGGTGCGGGACTAGCTATCTATGAGCAGTTCTTC. The V gene is TRBV6-1, the J gene TRBJ2-1; 9 bases fit TRBD2. Germline assignment: CDR1 MNHNS and CDR2 SASEGT. Losses at the gene ends were 4 bases for V and 8 bases for J; bases not matched to a gene: 9. The CDR3 runs 15 residues.

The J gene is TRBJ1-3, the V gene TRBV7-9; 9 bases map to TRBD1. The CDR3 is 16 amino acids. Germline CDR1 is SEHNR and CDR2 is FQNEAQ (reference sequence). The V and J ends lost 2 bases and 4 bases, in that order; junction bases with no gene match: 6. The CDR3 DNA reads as TGTGCCAGCAGCTTAAAGAGGACAGGGGCGGGAAACACCATATATTTT. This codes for CASSLKRTGAGNTIYF.

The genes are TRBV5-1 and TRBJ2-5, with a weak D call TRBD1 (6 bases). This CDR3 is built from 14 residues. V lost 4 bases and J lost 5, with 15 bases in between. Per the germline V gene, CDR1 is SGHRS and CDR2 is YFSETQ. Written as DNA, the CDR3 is TGCGCCAGCAGCGATGCAGGGGTTTGGGAGACCCAGTACTTC. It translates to CASSDAGVWETQYF. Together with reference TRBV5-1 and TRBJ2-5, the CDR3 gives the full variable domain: KAGVTQTPRYLIKTRGQQVTLSCSPISGHRSVSWYQQTPGQGLQFLFEYFSETQRNKGNFPGRFSGRQFSNSRSEMNVSTLELGDSALYLCASSDAGVWETQYFGPGTRLLVL.

The CDR3, as DNA: TGTGCCAGCAGAATAGCGGGTTCCTACAATGAGCAGTTCTTC. It specifies CASRIAGSYNEQFF. The chain recombines TRBV25-1 with TRBJ2-1; 7 bases line up with TRBD2. This CDR3 region has 14 residues. The V gene's germline CDR1 is MGHDK and CDR2 SYGVNS. The trim removed 6 bases at V and 1 base at J, leaving 3 bases unmatched.

The CDR3 loop is CASSLLLEWYF. Here the CDR3 DNA reads TGTGCCAGCAGCCTGTTACTAGAATGGTATTTT. This chain joins TRBV28 and TRBJ2-3, with D perhaps TRBD2 (5 bases). Germline V CDR1 and CDR2: MDHEN, SYDVKM. The ends were cut back, 6 bases at V and 14 bases at J, with 15 bases in the middle. The length of the CDR3 is 11 residues.

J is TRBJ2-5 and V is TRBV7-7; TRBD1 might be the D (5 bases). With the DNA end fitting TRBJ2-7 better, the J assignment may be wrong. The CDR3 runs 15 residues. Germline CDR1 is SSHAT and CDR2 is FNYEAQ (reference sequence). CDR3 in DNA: TGTGCCAGCAGCTTACGATCAGGGAACTCCTACGAGCAGTACTTC. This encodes CASSLRSGNSYEQYF.

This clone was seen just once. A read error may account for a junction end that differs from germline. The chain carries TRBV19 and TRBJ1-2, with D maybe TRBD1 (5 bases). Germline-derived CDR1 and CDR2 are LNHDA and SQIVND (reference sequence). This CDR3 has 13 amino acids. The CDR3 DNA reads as TGTGCAAGTACCGCAGGGACTTACTATGGCTACACCTTC. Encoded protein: CASTAGTYYGYTF.

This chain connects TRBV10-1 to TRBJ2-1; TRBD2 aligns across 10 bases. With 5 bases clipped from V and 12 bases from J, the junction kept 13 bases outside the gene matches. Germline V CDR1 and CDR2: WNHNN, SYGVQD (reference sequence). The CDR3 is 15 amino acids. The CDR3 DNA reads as TGCGCCAGCAGTTTAAAGCGGGAGGGAGTAACCGGGCAGTTCTTC. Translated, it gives CASSLKREGVTGQFF.